Shown below are 9 T cell receptor beta chains from a single sample sequenced in a study of shared clonotypes between healthy human individuals. The data were produced by immunoSEQ multiplex PCR, yet TCRdb's version contains in-frame clones alone and is incomplete. The sample lists roughly 1,500,000 clones; 95% to 99% were seen once. The material sequenced was naive CD4+ T cells sorted from blood. Subset reported: CD45RA+ positively selected. The receptors were sampled from a man aged 25 to 40 in good health.

The gene calls are TRBV6-5 and TRBJ2-7; D perhaps matches TRBD1 (6 bases). This CDR3 contains 14 residues. V lost 5 bases and J lost 3, with 14 bases in between. Germline V gene lookup returns CDR1 MNHEY and CDR2 SVGAGI. As DNA, the CDR3 is TGTGCCAGCAGTCGGACAGATCCCAGCTACGAGCAGTACTTC. Translation gives CASSRTDPSYEQYF.

Concerning this clone: Other nucleotide sequences in the sample specify the same CDR3. The chain links TRBV28 to TRBJ1-1; D ambiguous. Germline-derived CDR1 and CDR2 are MDHEN and SYDVKM. The CDR3 extends over 12 amino acids. Trimming took 6 bases from V and 4 from J, leaving 9 bases between them. In DNA, the CDR3 is TGTGCCAGCAGCCTACCGAGCACTGAAGCTTTCTTT. It codes for CASSLPSTEAFF.

This clone showed up just once. CDR3 amino acids: CASTDLGSANTGELFF. The CDR3 DNA is TGTGCCAGTACGGACCTGGGGTCGGCGAACACCGGGGAGCTGTTTTTT. The chain has TRBV19 and TRBJ2-2, with D hard to call. The germline CDR1 and CDR2 sequences are LNHDA and SQIVND (reference sequence). With 7 bases removed from V and 0 bases from J, the gap between germline ends came to 15 bases. This CDR3 spans 16 amino acids. The full variable domain, with the rest looked up from reference TRBV19 and TRBJ2-2, is DGGITQSPKYLFRKEGQNVTLSCEQNLNHDAMYWYRQDPGQGLRLIYYSQIVNDFQKGDIAEGYSVSREKKESFPLTVTSAQKNPTAFYLCASTDLGSANTGELFFGEGSRLTVL.

The chain couples TRBV5-6 to TRBJ2-6; D is unclear. The V end was cut by 4 bases, the J end by 0 bases, with 5 bases between. The germline V gene encodes CDR1 SGHDT and CDR2 YYEEEE. The CDR3 has 14 amino acids. CDR3 coding DNA: TGTGCCAGCAGCAAGGACTCTGGGGCCAACGTCCTGACTTTC. Translating it yields CASSKDSGANVLTF.

This sequence joins TRBV7-2 and TRBJ2-1; 8 nucleotides agree with TRBD2. The germline gives CDR1 SGHTA, CDR2 FQGNSA. This CDR3 comprises 15 residues. With 2 bases clipped from V and 4 bases from J, the junction kept 4 bases outside the gene matches. In nucleotides, the CDR3 is TGTGCCAGCAGCTTAATAGCGGGAATTTACAATGAGCAGTTCTTC. This sequence encodes CASSLIAGIYNEQFF.

The rearrangement uses TRBV9 and TRBJ2-2; D uncertain. The CDR3 is 14 residues long. From germline, CDR1 is SGDLS and CDR2 YYNGEE. Trimming pared 0 bases from V and 3 bases from J, leaving 6 bases between. CDR3 amino acids: CASSVGADTGELFF. Here the CDR3 DNA reads TGTGCCAGCAGCGTAGGGGCGGACACCGGGGAGCTGTTTTTT.

CDR3 region: CASSSPGRGSRNQPQHF. DNA of the CDR3: TGTGCCAGCAGTTCCCCGGGGCGGGGAAGTCGCAATCAGCCCCAGCATTTT. The gene calls are TRBV28 and TRBJ1-5, with TRBD1 as a possible D gene (5 bases). Per the germline V gene, CDR1 is MDHEN and CDR2 is SYDVKM. The CDR3 extends over 17 amino acids. The V gene lost 4 bases and the J gene lost 2 bases, with 18 bases spanning the gap.

This sequence joins TRBV27 and TRBJ1-2, with D possibly matching TRBD1 (6 bases). Trimming shortened V by 5 bases and J by 2 bases, and 12 bases separated the two germline ends. CDR3 length: 14 residues. The germline gives CDR1 MNHEY, CDR2 SMNVEV (reference sequence). As DNA, the CDR3 is TGTGCCAGCAGTGGAGGACAGTGGAACTATGGCTACACCTTC. Protein: CASSGGQWNYGYTF.

V gene TRBV5-1 combines with J gene TRBJ1-2, with D perhaps matching TRBD1 (5 bases). The germline gives CDR1 SGHRS, CDR2 YFSETQ. This CDR3 is 13 amino acids long. Trimming stripped 4 bases from V and 5 bases from J, with 12 bases between. The CDR3 bases are TGCGCCAGCAGCGTCGACAGTGGTTATGGCTACACCTTC. Amino acid sequence: CASSVDSGYGYTF.